What follows are 17 T cell receptor beta chains derived from one specimen sequenced in a study of T cells in Graves' hyperthyroidism and ophthalmopathy. From RNA transcripts, TCR beta CDR3 regions were amplified. Researchers ran a first-round RT-PCR on the TCR CDR3 using the HTBI primer set. TCRdb called the multiplex PCR reads again in MiXCR, with one record for every CDR3 protein. The sample carries about 360,000 distinct CDR3 sequences, 15% to 20% recorded once. Sequenced: blood. These receptors were collected from a woman aged 18-30 years with Graves' hyperthyroidism.

J is TRBJ2-4 and V is TRBV5-1, with 16 bases that match TRBD2. The CDR3 runs 16 residues. Losses at the gene ends were 3 bases for V and 8 bases for J; bases not matched to a gene: 5. Germline CDR1 SGHRS, CDR2 YFSETQ. DNA of the CDR3: TGCGCCAGCAGCTCGGGACTAGCGGGGGGGCTGGACATTCAGTACTTC. It yields the protein CASSSGLAGGLDIQYF.

This clonotype was detected only once. The rearrangement links TRBV6-1 to TRBJ2-7; TRBD1 is a possible D gene (6 bases). The CDR3 loop spans 14 amino acids. In germline, CDR1 is MNHNS, CDR2 SASEGT. Trimming left V 8 bases short and J 6 bases short, with 20 bases between. The CDR3 DNA follows: TGTGCCAGCTCGCCTGTACCTACAGGGTCCGAGCAGTACTTC. Its protein is CASSPVPTGSEQYF.

This clonotype was seen at least ten times. The V call is TRBV12-3 or TRBV12-4, the J call TRBJ2-7, with D tentatively TRBD1 (7 bases). Trimming removed 3 bases from V and 3 bases from J, with 12 bases in between. The length of the CDR3 is 14 residues. The CDR3 spells CASSFQGGYYEQYF. For the CDR3, the DNA is TGTGCCAGCAGTTTTCAGGGGGGATACTACGAGCAGTACTTC.

This clonotype has ten or more counts. V and J are TRBV12-3 or TRBV12-4 and TRBJ1-5; 11 bases map to TRBD1. V lost 7 bases to trimming and J lost 4 bases; unmatched junction nucleotides: 9. The CDR3 is 16 amino acids. The CDR3 coding sequence is TGTGCCAGCAACAACCGGGACAGGGGGAGAAATCAGCCCCAGCATTTT. This encodes CASNNRDRGRNQPQHF.

Ten or more counts support this clonotype. This chain joins TRBV5-1 and TRBJ1-1; D perhaps matches TRBD1 (5 bases). Per germline, CDR1 SGHRS and CDR2 YFSETQ. CDR3 length: 13 amino acids. V was cut by 2 bases and J by 11 bases, with 16 bases left in between. CDR3 loop: CASSFSGLRSAFF. CDR3 coding DNA: TGCGCCAGCAGCTTCTCGGGACTGCGTTCGGCTTTCTTT.

The gene calls are TRBV6-1 and TRBJ1-1, with D hard to call. Germline values: CDR1 MNHNS, CDR2 SASEGT. Trimming shortened V by 7 bases and J by 0 bases, and 9 bases separated the two germline ends. The CDR3 length is 13 residues. The DNA for the CDR3 is TGTGCCAGCACCTACACACTGAACACTGAAGCTTTCTTT. This sequence encodes CASTYTLNTEAFF.

This clonotype was found many times. A much larger clonotype is one base distant, so this may be a read error. This chain links TRBV9 with TRBJ1-2, with 8 bases that match TRBD1. This CDR3 spans 13 amino acids. Trimming removed 3 bases from V and 2 bases from J; junction bases left unmatched: 0. CDR1 SGDLS and CDR2 YYNGEE come from the germline V gene. The CDR3 coding sequence is TGTGCCAGCAGCGGGACAGGGAACTATGGCTACACCTTC. Translated, it gives CASSGTGNYGYTF.

V is TRBV12-3 or TRBV12-4 and J is TRBJ1-1; tentative D call: TRBD1 (6 bases). Trimming cost V 7 bases and J 11 bases, with 17 bases left between them. This CDR3 has 12 residues. DNA for the CDR3: TGTGCCAGCACCTTCTCGGCAGGGGAGGCTTTCTTT. It codes for CASTFSAGEAFF.

This clonotype was counted at least ten times. The chain links TRBV12-3 or TRBV12-4 to TRBJ1-5; weak D call: TRBD1 (5 bases). The CDR3 is 15 amino acids. V lost 6 bases to trimming and J lost 0 bases, with 12 bases between them. The CDR3 loop is CASSGGRASNQPQHF. CDR3 DNA: TGTGCCAGCAGCGGGGGGAGGGCTAGCAATCAGCCCCAGCATTTT.

This clonotype came up many times. V is TRBV6-1 and J is TRBJ2-7, with D perhaps TRBD2 (5 bases). This CDR3 is 11 amino acids long. Germline V lookup: CDR1 MNHNS, CDR2 SASEGT. For the CDR3, the DNA is TGTGCTCCCGGGGTCGCCTACGAGCAGTACTTC. As protein: CAPGVAYEQYF.

This clonotype was seen just once. The V call is TRBV5-1, the J call TRBJ2-2; the match to TRBD2 covers 8 bases. The CDR3 loop spans 17 amino acids. Trimming took 1 base from V and 0 from J; bases not matched to a gene: 5. Germline CDR1 is SGHRS and CDR2 is YFSETQ. This chain's CDR3 is CASSLNGGASNTGELFF. The CDR3 bases are TGCGCCAGCAGCTTGAACGGGGGGGCTTCGAACACCGGGGAGCTGTTTTTT. The full variable domain, in which reference TRBV5-1 and TRBJ2-2 provide the parts outside the CDR3, is KAGVTQTPRYLIKTRGQQVTLSCSPISGHRSVSWYQQTPGQGLQFLFEYFSETQRNKGNFPGRFSGRQFSNSRSEMNVSTLELGDSALYLCASSLNGGASNTGELFFGEGSRLTVL.

This clonotype was seen at least ten times. This chain joins TRBV6-5 and TRBJ1-5; possibly TRBD1 for D (5 bases). V gave up 10 bases and J gave up 10 bases, with 20 bases separating them. Germline CDR1 and CDR2: MNHEY and SVGAGI. The CDR3 length is 13 residues. CDR3: CAISGRIRQPQHF. The CDR3 nucleotides are TGTGCCATCTCGGGGCGGATTCGGCAACCCCAGCATTTT.

The chain is built from TRBV6-1 and TRBJ1-2, with TRBD1 matching over 9 bases. CDR3 length: 15 residues. In germline, CDR1 is MNHNS, CDR2 SASEGT. The junction had 6 bases not matched to a gene; V was cut back by 4 bases and J by 3 bases. The CDR3 sequence: CASSGDRVRDYGYTF. CDR3 DNA: TGTGCCAGCAGTGGGGACAGGGTACGCGACTATGGCTACACCTTC.

This clonotype was detected only a few times. The chain carries TRBV30 and TRBJ2-2; TRBD2 might be the D (5 bases). The CDR3 extends over 16 amino acids. Trimming removed 0 bases from V and 3 bases from J, with 14 bases in between. Germline CDR1 reads GTSNPN; CDR2 reads SVGIG (reference sequence). CDR3 loop: CAWSVFGRVDTGELFF. CDR3 nucleotide sequence: TGTGCCTGGAGTGTTTTCGGGCGGGTTGACACCGGGGAGCTGTTTTTT.

The chain combines TRBV6-2 or TRBV6-3 with TRBJ2-7; 9 bases map to TRBD1. In germline, CDR1 is MNHEY, CDR2 SVGEGT. V shed 0 bases, J shed 6 bases, and the junction held 6 bases outside the gene matches. The length of the CDR3 is 15 residues. CDR3 bases: TGTGCCAGCAGTTACTCGTTTTACAGGGGGCGCGAGCAGTACTTC. This gives the protein CASSYSFYRGREQYF.

In this sample, this clonotype turned up many times. The chain uses TRBV12-3 or TRBV12-4 and TRBJ1-5; a possible D gene is TRBD1 (5 bases). CDR3 size: 15 residues. The V end was cut by 7 bases, the J end by 3 bases, with 16 bases between. The CDR3 spells CASTEHMDTNQPQHF. CDR3 in DNA: TGTGCCAGCACCGAACACATGGACACCAATCAGCCCCAGCATTTT.

For this clonotype: The conserved final phenylalanine or tryptophan is absent from the CDR3, which likely points to a read error. The J gene is TRBJ1-5, the V gene TRBV20-1; D not resolved. The CDR3 consists of 12 residues. V shed 1 base and J shed 4 bases, with 5 bases lying between them. CDR1 DFQATT and CDR2 SNEGSKA come from the germline V gene (reference sequence). This CDR3 is CSARGGNQPQHV. The CDR3 DNA is TGCAGTGCTAGAGGGGGAAATCAGCCCCAGCATGTT.